This T cell receptor (beta chain) appears in the sequencing data of a study of shared clonotypes between healthy human individuals. All donors were healthy HIV-negative adults lacking recent acute infections or vaccinations. Profiling relied on immunoSEQ multiplex PCR, and the TCRdb table lists in-frame clones only, not all of them. The sample lists about 510,000 clones, about 79% occurring once. The germline V gene encodes CDR1 GTSNPN and CDR2 SVGIG (reference sequence). V shed 6 bases and J 0 bases; nucleotides not matched to a gene: 4. The CDR3 has 14 amino acids. This clone was found once. Material for sequencing was PBMCs. This rearrangement joins TRBV30 to TRBJ2-1, with 8 nucleotides matching TRBD2. This receptor was obtained from a woman aged 40 to 50 in good health. Some clones in this sample may be carry-over from other donors' samples. DNA for the CDR3: TGTGCCTGTTCTGCGGGAGGCTCCTACAATGAGCAGTTCTTC. It encodes CACSAGGSYNEQFF.